Reported below is one TCR beta chain. The data derive from a study of T cell changes during pregnancy in multiple sclerosis. Libraries were prepared by immunoSEQ multiplex PCR; TCRdb keeps only in-frame clonotypes and omits some of them. The table has approximately 21,000 clones, around 88% seen once. V was clipped by 6 bases and J by 5 bases; unmatched bases: 10. This CDR3 spans 15 amino acids. Germline CDR1 SGHTS, CDR2 YDEGEE. This TCR was sampled from a female donor with multiple sclerosis, enrolled in a pregnancy study. The sample in question was CD8+ T cells from peripheral blood mononuclear cells, obtained in the first trimester of pregnancy. V usage is TRBV5-8 and J usage is TRBJ2-3; 9 bases fit TRBD2. The CDR3 bases are TGTGCCAGCAACCTGGGGCGGGAGGGCGAAGATACGCAGTATTTT. Translating gives CASNLGREGEDTQYF.